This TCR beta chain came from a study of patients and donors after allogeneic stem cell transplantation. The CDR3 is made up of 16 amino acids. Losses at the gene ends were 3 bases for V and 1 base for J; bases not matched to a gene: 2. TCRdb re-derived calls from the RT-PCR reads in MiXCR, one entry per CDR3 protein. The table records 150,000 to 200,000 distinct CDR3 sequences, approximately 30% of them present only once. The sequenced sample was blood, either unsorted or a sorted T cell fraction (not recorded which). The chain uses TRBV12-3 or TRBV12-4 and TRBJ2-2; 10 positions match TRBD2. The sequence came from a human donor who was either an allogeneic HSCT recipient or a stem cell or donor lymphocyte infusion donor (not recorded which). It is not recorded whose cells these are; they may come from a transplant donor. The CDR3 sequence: CASSFGTSVNTGELFF. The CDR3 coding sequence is TGTGCCAGCAGTTTCGGGACTAGCGTGAACACCGGGGAGCTGTTTTTT.